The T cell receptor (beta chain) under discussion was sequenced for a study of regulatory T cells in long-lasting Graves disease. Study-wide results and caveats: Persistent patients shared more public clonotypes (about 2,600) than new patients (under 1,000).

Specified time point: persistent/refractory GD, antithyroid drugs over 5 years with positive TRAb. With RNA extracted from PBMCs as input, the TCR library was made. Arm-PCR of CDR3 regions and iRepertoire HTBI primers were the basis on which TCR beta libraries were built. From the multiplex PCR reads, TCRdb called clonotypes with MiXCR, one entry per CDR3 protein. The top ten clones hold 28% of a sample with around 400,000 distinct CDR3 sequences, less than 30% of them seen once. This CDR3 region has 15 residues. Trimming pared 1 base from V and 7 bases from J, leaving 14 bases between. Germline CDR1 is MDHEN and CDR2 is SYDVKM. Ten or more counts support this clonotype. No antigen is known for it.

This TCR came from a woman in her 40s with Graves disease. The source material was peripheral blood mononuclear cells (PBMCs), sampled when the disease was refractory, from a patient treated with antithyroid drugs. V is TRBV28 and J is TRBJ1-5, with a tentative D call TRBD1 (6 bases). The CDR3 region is CASSLSVEGQQPQHF. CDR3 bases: TGTGCCAGCAGTTTATCTGTGGAAGGACAGCAGCCCCAGCATTTT.